The sequence of this TCR beta chain was determined in a study of shared clonotypes between healthy human individuals. Study-wide results and limits: Clonotype sharing across several donors was observed for 4% to 5.5% of naive CD4 clonotypes. Non-shared clonotypes were found to have lower generation probabilities than the clonotypes that were shared by all four of the sorted-subset donors. Naive subsets typically showed greater estimated richness than memory subsets. Apart from blood, nothing was sampled; tissue repertoires likely differ.

Naive CD8 cells lacked CD45RO, underwent positive selection for CCR7 and left out terminally differentiated effector memory CD45RA+ cells. Comment on this clone: Its antigen is currently unknown.

Some clones are missing from TCRdb's copy, which holds only in-frame ones; the method was immunoSEQ multiplex PCR. The repertoire includes around 2,000,000 clones, over 85% of them detected once, and 0.85% to 1.2% sits in the top ten. The specimen sequenced was naive CD8+ T cells sorted from blood. This clonotype was obtained from a man between 18 and 35 years old in good health.

The CDR3 is CASSLEGQYNSPLHF. CDR3 sequence (DNA): TGTGCCAGCAGCTTAGAGGGACAATATAATTCACCCCTCCACTTT. The chain couples TRBV11-2 to TRBJ1-6, with a weak D call TRBD1 (6 bases). This CDR3 region has 15 residues. Trimming stripped 0 bases from V and 4 bases from J, with 7 bases between. Germline loops: CDR1 SGHAT, CDR2 FQNNGV.